This is a list of T cell receptor beta chains from one sample in a study of response to subunit inactivated influenza vaccine. From the RT-PCR reads, TCRdb called clonotypes with MiXCR, one entry per CDR3 protein. The table records 490,000 or so distinct CDR3 sequences, approximately 7.6% of them present only once. Sequences were derived from PBMCs from blood, sampled approximately 25 months after vaccination. Receptors were obtained from a man aged 45-69 years who received an inactivated influenza vaccine. CDR3s include the opening cysteine and the closing phenylalanine or tryptophan. D genes are given only for firm matches. Rows give clone size only sometimes, using once, few, many, or a class for an expanded clone.

TRBJ2-7	-	TRBV3-1	TRBD1	CACSQAGQGASEQYF	TGTGCCTGCAGCCAAGCCGGGCAGGGGGCCAGCGAGCAGTACTTC
TRBJ2-7	-	TRBV7-9	-	CASSVLGNTGEQYF	TGTGCCAGCAGCGTCCTAGGGAATACGGGGGAGCAGTACTTC
TRBJ1-3	-	TRBV7-6	-	CASSREAGNTIYF	TGTGCCAGCAGCCGAGAGGCTGGAAACACCATATATTTT
TRBJ2-7	few	TRBV4-2	TRBD2	CASSQEWTSFPYEQYF	TGTGCCAGCAGCCAAGAATGGACTAGCTTCCCCTACGAGCAGTACTTC
TRBJ1-5	-	TRBV11-2	-	CASSLSLAGSFSTDTQHF	TGTGCCAGCAGCTTATCTTTAGCGGGGTCCTTTAGCACAGATACGCAGCATTTT
TRBJ2-5	few	TRBV5-5	-	CASSKGGHPEETQYF	TGTGCCAGCTCCAAGGGGGGCCATCCGGAGGAGACCCAGTACTTC
TRBJ1-2	-	TRBV18	-	CASSPTIRLDYGYTF	TGTGCCAGCTCACCCACCATCAGGCTTGACTATGGCTACACCTTC
TRBJ1-2	many	TRBV3-1	TRBD1	CASTRGLVGYGYTF	TGTGCCAGTACCAGGGGGCTAGTTGGGTATGGCTACACCTTC
TRBJ1-1	few	TRBV5-1	-	CASSSLDLNTEAFF	TGCGCCAGCAGCTCCCTGGACCTGAACACTGAAGCTTTCTTT
TRBJ2-3	few	TRBV9	-	CASSPSGSSDTQYF	TGTGCCAGCAGCCCCTCCGGGTCCTCAGATACGCAGTATTTT
TRBJ1-5	few	TRBV6-5	-	CASSSGLGDQPQHF	TGTGCCAGCAGTTCAGGATTGGGAGATCAGCCCCAGCATTTT
TRBJ2-2	many	TRBV20-1	TRBD2	CSATGLAGFVTGELFF	TGCAGTGCTACAGGACTAGCGGGGTTTGTAACCGGGGAGCTGTTTTTT
TRBJ1-5	-	TRBV20-1	-	CSARRDSNQPQHF	TGCAGTGCTAGAAGGGACTCAAATCAGCCCCAGCATTTT
TRBJ2-1	many	TRBV4-3	-	CASSLDSRSYNEQFF	TGCGCCAGCAGCCTAGACTCCCGCTCCTACAATGAGCAGTTCTTC
TRBJ1-5	-	TRBV30	-	CAWSVRGGHYSNQPQHF	TGTGCCTGGAGTGTACGGGGGGGACATTATAGCAATCAGCCCCAGCATTTT
TRBJ2-7	-	TRBV7-2	-	CASSFWQNEQYF	TGTGCCAGCAGCTTCTGGCAGAACGAGCAGTACTTC
TRBJ2-3	-	TRBV13	TRBD2	CASSPVGRELSGTQYF	TGTGCCAGCAGCCCTGTTGGGCGGGAGCTATCGGGTACGCAGTATTTT
TRBJ1-1	-	TRBV4-3	-	CASSQIWADTEAFF	TGCGCCAGCAGCCAGATCTGGGCGGACACTGAAGCTTTCTTT
TRBJ2-1	-	TRBV7-2	TRBD2	CASSSWTSSPNEQFF	TGTGCCAGCAGCTCTTGGACTAGTTCCCCCAATGAGCAGTTCTTC
TRBJ2-7	once	TRBV19	TRBD1	CASMRGQGLPYEQYF	TGTGCCAGTATGAGAGGACAGGGGTTGCCGTACGAGCAGTACTTC
TRBJ1-2	few	TRBV6-6	TRBD1	CASRRDSNYGYTF	TGTGCCAGCAGACGGGACAGTAACTATGGCTACACCTTC
TRBJ1-5	-	TRBV11-2	-	CASSLESSQPQHF	TGTGCCAGCAGCTTAGAGAGTTCTCAGCCCCAGCATTTT
TRBJ2-5	few	TRBV4-1	TRBD2	CASSQAQVAGVIETQYF	TGCGCCAGCAGCCAAGCCCAGGTAGCGGGGGTCATAGAGACCCAGTACTTC
TRBJ2-7	-	TRBV12-3/TRBV12-4	-	CASSLAGWYEQYF	TGTGCCAGCAGTTTAGCGGGGTGGTACGAGCAGTACTTC
TRBJ2-7	few	TRBV15	-	CATSSDSEVSYEQYF	TGTGCCACCAGCAGTGACTCTGAGGTCTCCTACGAGCAGTACTTC
TRBJ2-5	few	TRBV24-1	-	CATSDSTGFGTQYF	TGTGCCACCAGTGATTCCACAGGTTTTGGGACCCAGTACTTC
TRBJ2-5	-	TRBV28	-	CASQGGVETQYF	TGTGCCAGCCAGGGGGGAGTTGAGACCCAGTACTTC
TRBJ2-7	-	TRBV3-1	TRBD1	CASSQGTGEYEQYF	TGTGCCAGCAGCCAGGGGACAGGGGAATACGAGCAGTACTTC
TRBJ2-2	-	TRBV4-1	-	CASSQDYANTGELFF	TGCGCCAGCAGCCAAGACTACGCGAACACCGGGGAGCTGTTTTTT
TRBJ2-6	few	TRBV6-1	TRBD1	CASSPTGAYSGANVLTF	TGTGCCAGCAGTCCGACAGGGGCGTACTCTGGGGCCAACGTCCTGACTTTC
TRBJ2-7	few	TRBV3-1	TRBD2	CASSQDLTSGKYEQYF	TGTGCCAGCAGCCAAGATTTGACTAGCGGGAAGTACGAGCAGTACTTC
TRBJ1-6	-	TRBV2	-	CASNPLRDSPLHF	TGTGCCAGCAACCCACTCCGGGATTCACCCCTCCACTTT
TRBJ2-5	few	TRBV23-1	-	CASSQPNRDPAPETQYF	TGCGCCAGCAGTCAACCGAACCGGGACCCAGCCCCAGAGACCCAGTACTTC
TRBJ2-1	-	TRBV20-1	TRBD2	CSAQGGSGAYNEQFF	TGCAGTGCTCAGGGAGGTAGCGGGGCCTACAATGAGCAGTTCTTC
TRBJ2-7	few	TRBV24-1	-	CATSDSGQGGKSYEQYF	TGTGCCACCAGTGATTCGGGACAAGGGGGGAAATCCTACGAGCAGTACTTC
TRBJ2-2	few	TRBV11-2	-	CARSQAGKVTGELFF	TGTGCCAGGAGCCAGGCAGGGAAGGTTACCGGGGAGCTGTTTTTT
TRBJ2-3	-	TRBV15	-	CATSSRPRDTQYF	TGTGCCACCAGCAGCAGACCGAGAGATACGCAGTATTTT
TRBJ2-5	many	TRBV5-1	TRBD1	CASSSTGTGKETQYF	TGCGCCAGCAGCTCCACCGGGACAGGGAAAGAGACCCAGTACTTC
TRBJ2-3	many	TRBV5-6	-	CASSEGLRAADTQYF	TGTGCCAGCAGCGAGGGCCTCCGGGCGGCAGATACGCAGTATTTT
TRBJ2-1	few	TRBV7-8	TRBD2	CASSSAVSRTSGLEWNEQFF	TGTGCCAGCAGCTCGGCGGTAAGCAGGACTAGCGGCCTTGAGTGGAATGAGCAGTTCTTC
TRBJ2-7	-	TRBV28	TRBD1	CASSLGGQGKQYF	TGTGCCAGCAGCCTGGGGGGACAGGGAAAGCAGTACTTC
TRBJ2-2	many	TRBV5-1	TRBD2	CASSLTSGAVLRSGELFF	TGCGCCAGCAGCTTGACTAGCGGGGCAGTCCTACGGTCCGGGGAGCTGTTTTTT
TRBJ2-1	few	TRBV12-3/TRBV12-4	-	CASSFDGGTEQFF	TGTGCCAGCAGTTTCGACGGGGGCACTGAGCAGTTCTTC
TRBJ2-5	-	TRBV7-9	-	CASSAAETQYF	TGTGCCAGCAGCGCCGCTGAGACCCAGTACTTC
TRBJ2-3	-	TRBV7-2	TRBD2	CASSREAGTQYF	TGTGCCAGCAGCCGGGAGGCGGGTACGCAGTATTTT
TRBJ1-1	few	TRBV10-3	TRBD1	CAISADRDTEAFF	TGTGCCATCAGTGCGGACAGGGACACTGAAGCTTTCTTT